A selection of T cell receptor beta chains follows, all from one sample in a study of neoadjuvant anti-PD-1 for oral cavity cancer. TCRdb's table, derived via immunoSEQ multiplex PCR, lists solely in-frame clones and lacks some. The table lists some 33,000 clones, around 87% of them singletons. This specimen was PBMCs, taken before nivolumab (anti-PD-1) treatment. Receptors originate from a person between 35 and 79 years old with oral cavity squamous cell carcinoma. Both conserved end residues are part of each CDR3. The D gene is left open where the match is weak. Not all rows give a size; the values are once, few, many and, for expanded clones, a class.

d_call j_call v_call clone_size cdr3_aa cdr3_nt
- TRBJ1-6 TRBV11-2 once CASTPGVGSPLHF TGTGCCAGCACCCCAGGGGTTGGATCACCCCTCCACTTT
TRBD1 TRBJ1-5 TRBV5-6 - CASSSYRGMLAPHF TGTGCCAGCAGCTCCTACAGGGGGATGCTAGCCCCCCATTTT
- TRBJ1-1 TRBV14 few CASSRKLTALTEAFF TGTGCCAGCAGCCGAAAACTGACAGCACTCACTGAAGCTTTCTTT
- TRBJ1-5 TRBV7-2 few CASSSVNQPQHF TGTGCCAGCAGCTCAGTAAATCAGCCCCAGCATTTT
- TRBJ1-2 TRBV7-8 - CASSLVGPGNDYGYTF TGTGCCAGCAGCTTAGTTGGGCCAGGCAATGACTATGGCTACACCTTC
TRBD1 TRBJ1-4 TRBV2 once CASSSSDRGSEKLFF TGTGCCAGCAGTTCGTCAGACAGGGGATCTGAAAAACTGTTTTTT
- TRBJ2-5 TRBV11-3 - CASSLRETQYF TGTGCCAGCAGCTTAAGGGAGACCCAGTACTTC
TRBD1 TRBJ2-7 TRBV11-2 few CASSLVFGTGGYEQYF TGTGCCAGCAGCTTAGTATTTGGGACAGGGGGCTACGAGCAGTACTTC
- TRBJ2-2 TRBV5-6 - CASSLRPSGTGELFF TGTGCCAGCAGCTTAAGGCCATCGGGCACCGGGGAGCTGTTTTTT
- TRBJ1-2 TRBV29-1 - CSVVRDLTYGYTF TGCAGCGTTGTTCGGGACTTAACCTATGGCTACACCTTC
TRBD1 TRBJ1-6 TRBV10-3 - CATGQGNSPLHF TGTGCCACGGGACAGGGTAATTCACCCCTCCACTTT
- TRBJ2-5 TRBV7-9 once CASSLGVPQETQYF TGTGCCAGCAGCTTAGGGGTTCCCCAAGAGACCCAGTACTTC
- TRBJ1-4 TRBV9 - CASSCSRHQQLIPFF TGTGCCAGCAGCTGTTCGCGCCATCAACAACTGATACCCTTTTTT
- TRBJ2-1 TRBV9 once CASSAPPADYNEQFF TGTGCCAGCAGCGCGCCACCCGCTGACTACAATGAGCAGTTCTTC
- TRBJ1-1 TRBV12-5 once CASGPGGQNTEAFF TGTGCTAGTGGCCCGGGGGGGCAGAACACTGAAGCTTTCTTT
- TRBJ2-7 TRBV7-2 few CASSFKDINPYEQYF TGTGCCAGCAGCTTCAAAGACATTAACCCCTACGAGCAGTACTTC
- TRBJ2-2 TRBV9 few CASGVGELFF TGTGCCAGCGGGGTGGGGGAGCTGTTTTTT
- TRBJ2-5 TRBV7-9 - CASSYAPGYLLQETQYF TGTGCCAGCAGCTACGCTCCAGGGTATCTGCTACAAGAGACCCAGTACTTC
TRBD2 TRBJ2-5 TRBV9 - CASSVGSGGASETQYF TGTGCCAGCAGCGTAGGGTCGGGGGGGGCCAGTGAGACCCAGTACTTC
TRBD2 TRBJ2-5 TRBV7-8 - CASSASLAGETQYF TGTGCCAGCAGCGCCAGCCTAGCGGGGGAGACCCAGTACTTC
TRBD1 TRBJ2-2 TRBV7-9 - CASSPRGQGTGELFF TGTGCCAGCAGCCCTCGGGGACAGGGAACCGGGGAGCTGTTTTTT
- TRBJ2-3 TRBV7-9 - CASSGNEENPDTQYF TGTGCCAGCAGCGGAAATGAGGAAAATCCCGATACGCAGTATTTT
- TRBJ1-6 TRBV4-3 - CASSLDTTLNNSPLHF TGCGCCAGCAGCCTTGACACGACACTAAACAATTCACCCCTCCACTTT
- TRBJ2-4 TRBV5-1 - CASSLDGAGSGIQYF TGCGCCAGCAGCTTGGACGGGGCAGGGAGCGGCATTCAGTACTTC
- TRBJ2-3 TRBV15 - CATSRDPAGSPAADTQYF TGTGCCACCAGCAGAGATCCCGCGGGGTCCCCGGCGGCAGATACGCAGTATTTT
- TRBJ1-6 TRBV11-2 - CASSLDQRDSPLHF TGTGCCAGCAGCTTAGATCAACGGGATTCACCCCTCCACTTT
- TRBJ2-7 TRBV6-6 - CASSPVAGYEQYF TGTGCCAGCAGTCCCGTCGCGGGATACGAGCAGTACTTC
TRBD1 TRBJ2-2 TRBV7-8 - CASSLSRQGTGELFF TGTGCCAGCAGCTTATCCCGACAGGGCACCGGGGAGCTGTTTTTT
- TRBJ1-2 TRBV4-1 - CASSQGQGNGYTF TGCGCCAGCAGCCAAGGGCAGGGAAATGGCTACACCTTC
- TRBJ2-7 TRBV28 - CASRSAMGEQYF TGTGCCAGCAGGAGTGCAATGGGGGAGCAGTACTTC
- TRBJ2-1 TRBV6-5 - CASRTGFEQFF TGTGCCAGCAGGACAGGTTTCGAGCAGTTCTTC
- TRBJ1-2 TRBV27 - CATSPQGIYGYTF TGTGCCACCTCACCCCAAGGGATCTATGGCTACACCTTC
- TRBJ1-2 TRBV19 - CASSPPTGFVYGYTF TGTGCCAGTAGTCCACCGACAGGCTTCGTATACGGCTACACCTTC
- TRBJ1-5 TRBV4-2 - CASSLGRGNQPQHF TGTGCCAGCAGCCTTGGACGGGGCAATCAGCCCCAGCATTTT
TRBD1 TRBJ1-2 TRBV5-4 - CASSLETGNYGYTF TGTGCCAGCAGCTTGGAGACAGGGAACTATGGCTACACCTTC
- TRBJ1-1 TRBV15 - CATSRDIKENTEAFF TGTGCCACCAGCAGAGATATAAAGGAGAACACTGAAGCTTTCTTT
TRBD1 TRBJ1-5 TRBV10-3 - CAISERGQGDQPQHF TGTGCCATCAGTGAACGGGGACAGGGGGATCAGCCCCAGCATTTT
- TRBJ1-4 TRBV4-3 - CASSQPGRGAEKLFF TGCGCCAGCAGCCAACCGGGACGGGGGGCTGAAAAACTGTTTTTT
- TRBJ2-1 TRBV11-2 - CASSPGAAARNEQFF TGTGCCAGCAGCCCCGGGGCAGCTGCTAGGAATGAGCAGTTCTTC
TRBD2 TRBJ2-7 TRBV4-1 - CASSLGGTSGYEQYF TGCGCCAGCAGCCTCGGGGGGACTAGCGGATACGAGCAGTACTTC
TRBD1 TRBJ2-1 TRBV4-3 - CASSQDRGQGAVGVARLFF TGCGCCAGCAGCCAAGACCGGGGACAGGGGGCGGTTGGGGTAGCCCGCTTGTTCTTC
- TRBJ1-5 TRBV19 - CASSVGEVYRLGNQPQHF TGTGCCAGTAGTGTCGGGGAGGTTTATCGGTTAGGGAATCAGCCCCAGCATTTT
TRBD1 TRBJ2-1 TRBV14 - CASSLFGTGGGNEQFF TGTGCCAGCAGCCTCTTTGGGACAGGGGGCGGCAATGAGCAGTTCTTC
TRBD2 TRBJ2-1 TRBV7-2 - CASSLVRLAGGFLNEQFF TGTGCCAGCAGCTTAGTTAGGCTAGCGGGGGGATTTCTGAATGAGCAGTTCTTC
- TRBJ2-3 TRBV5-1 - CASSFPRTDTQYF TGCGCCAGCAGCTTCCCGCGAACAGATACGCAGTATTTT
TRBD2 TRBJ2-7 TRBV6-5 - CASMLERGVSYEQYF TGTGCCAGCATGTTAGAGCGGGGGGTTTCCTACGAGCAGTACTTC
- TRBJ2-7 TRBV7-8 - CASSFSPGHDYEQYF TGTGCCAGCAGCTTTTCACCGGGACACGATTACGAGCAGTACTTC
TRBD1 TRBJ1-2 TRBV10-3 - CAIRRQGAQISGYTF TGTGCCATCAGACGACAGGGGGCGCAAATAAGTGGCTACACCTTC
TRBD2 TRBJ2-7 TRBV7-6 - CASSFPGLAGARSAEQYF TGTGCCAGCAGCTTTCCGGGACTAGCGGGGGCCCGGAGCGCCGAGCAGTACTTC
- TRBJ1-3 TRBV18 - CASSPVEGGTGNTIYF TGTGCCAGCTCACCGGTAGAAGGGGGTACTGGAAACACCATATATTTT
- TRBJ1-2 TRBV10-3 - CAISESLSDGYTF TGTGCCATTAGTGAGTCCCTTTCCGATGGCTACACCTTC
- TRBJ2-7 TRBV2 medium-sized CASQEGFTYEQYF TGTGCCAGCCAGGAAGGGTTTACCTACGAGCAGTACTTC
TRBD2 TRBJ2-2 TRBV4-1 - CASSQDPLAGGTNTGELFF TGCGCCAGCAGCCAAGATCCACTAGCGGGGGGAACGAACACCGGGGAGCTGTTTTTT
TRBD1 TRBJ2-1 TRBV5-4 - CASSLELQGARLQFF TGTGCCAGCAGCTTGGAGCTACAGGGGGCGCGCCTCCAGTTCTTC
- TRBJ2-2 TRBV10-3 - CAIGGASNTGELFF TGTGCCATCGGGGGGGCCTCGAACACCGGGGAGCTGTTTTTT